This entry lists 13 T cell receptor beta chains sequenced from one sample in a study of blood T cells in healthy people across ages. Sample-barcoded 5' priming and a J-beta primer mix drove a second PCR of 7 to 11 cycles. From the 5' RACE reads, TCRdb called clonotypes with MiXCR, one entry per CDR3 protein. The table has 1.4 million to 1.5 million distinct CDR3 sequences, around 42% seen once; the top ten hold 7.9%. The sequenced sample consisted of blood. The receptors come from a woman aged 18-30 years in good health.

The rearrangement joins TRBV4-2 to TRBJ2-1; the match to TRBD1 covers 10 bases. Germline CDR1 LGHNA, CDR2 YNFKEQ. The CDR3 totals 17 residues. With 3 bases clipped from V and 4 bases from J, the junction kept 9 bases outside the gene matches. CDR3 in DNA: TGTGCCAGCAGCCATGCCCGGGCGGGACAGGGGTACAATGAGCAGTTCTTC. Its translation is CASSHARAGQGYNEQFF.

In this sample, this clonotype turned up a few times. This rearrangement joins TRBV4-1 to TRBJ2-7, with 8 bases aligning to TRBD1. Germline V gene lookup returns CDR1 MGHRA and CDR2 YSYEKL. There are 16 residues in the CDR3. The V gene end was trimmed by 5 bases and the J gene end by 2 bases; junction bases not matched to a gene: 11. The CDR3 DNA reads TGCGCCAGCAGCACCTATCAGGGGGCTTCCACCTACGAGCAGTACTTC. This sequence encodes CASSTYQGASTYEQYF.

The CDR3 coding sequence is TGTGCCAGCAGTCTACAACGAGCGGGGGCGTACGAGCAGTACTTC. The encoded protein is CASSLQRAGAYEQYF. The rearrangement joins TRBV6-1 to TRBJ2-5; 8 bases fit TRBD2. Gene TRBJ2-7 matches the end of the DNA better, so the J call may be wrong. This CDR3 spans 15 amino acids. Germline-derived CDR1 and CDR2 are MNHNS and SASEGT.

The chain links TRBV12-5 to TRBJ2-1, with D hard to call. V dropped 5 bases and J dropped 7 bases, with 9 bases sitting between them. Germline values: CDR1 LGHNT, CDR2 FRNRAP. This CDR3 is 12 amino acids long. The CDR3 loop reads CASGRFVNEQFF. Written as DNA, the CDR3 is TGTGCTAGTGGTCGGTTCGTTAATGAGCAGTTCTTC.

Comments on this clonotype: The junction departs from germline at one end; a sequencing error may be responsible. This chain joins TRBV6-6 and TRBJ1-2; no reliable D call. This CDR3 is 17 amino acids long. The germline V gene has CDR1 MNHNY and CDR2 SVGAGI (reference sequence). The CDR3 is CASSYSQRPDGFYGHTF. As DNA, the CDR3 is TGTGCCAGCAGTTACTCGCAACGGCCGGACGGATTCTATGGCCACACCTTC.

This clonotype occurred a few times. The rearrangement links TRBV7-9 to TRBJ1-2; 8 bases are a match to TRBD1. The CDR3 contains 14 residues. Per germline, CDR1 SEHNR and CDR2 FQNEAQ (reference sequence). The V gene end was trimmed by 5 bases and the J gene end by 6 bases; junction bases not matched to a gene: 8. CDR3 in DNA: TGTGCCAGCAGCCCACCGGACAGGGATGATGGCTACACCTTC. It specifies CASSPPDRDDGYTF.

The V and J genes are TRBV25-1 and TRBJ2-7, with D possibly being TRBD1 (5 bases). V was clipped by 9 bases and J by 2 bases, with 17 bases between them. The CDR3 has 14 residues. CDR1 and CDR2 from the germline V gene are MGHDK and SYGVNS. The DNA of the CDR3 is TGTGCCAGTCAAGGGGTACTGGGGACCTACGAGCAGTACTTC. This codes for CASQGVLGTYEQYF.

This clonotype was observed a handful of times. The rearrangement uses TRBV4-1 and TRBJ2-7, with 11 bases matching TRBD2. Germline V gene sequence: CDR1 MGHRA, CDR2 YSYEKL. This CDR3 is 14 amino acids long. The V gene end was trimmed by 7 bases and the J gene end by 5 bases; junction bases not matched to a gene: 7. The CDR3 DNA sequence: TGCGCCAGCAACCATAGCGGGAGGGCCGACGAGCAGTACTTC. This gives the protein CASNHSGRADEQYF.

The chain has TRBV11-2 and TRBJ2-5, with 8 bases that match TRBD2. Germline CDR1 is SGHAT and CDR2 is FQNNGV. V shed 7 bases and J 1 base; nucleotides not matched to a gene: 11. The CDR3 is 16 amino acids. CDR3: CASTSAWLAGQETQYF. CDR3 DNA: TGTGCCAGCACCTCTGCGTGGCTAGCGGGCCAAGAGACCCAGTACTTC.

The chain carries TRBV7-3 and TRBJ1-4, with 8 bases identical to TRBD1. The CDR3 is 15 amino acids. Germline V gene lookup returns CDR1 SGHTA and CDR2 FQGTGA. J gave up 8 bases and V 4 bases, and 9 bases lay outside the gene matches. The chain's CDR3 is CASSSRDRFGEKLFF. The CDR3 DNA is TGTGCCAGCAGCTCCCGGGACAGGTTTGGGGAAAAACTGTTTTTT.

This clonotype was counted between two and nine times. This chain uses TRBV7-3 with TRBJ2-1; D gene ambiguous. V lost 5 bases and J lost 9, with 14 bases in between. The CDR3 runs 13 residues. Germline V gene lookup returns CDR1 SGHTA and CDR2 FQGTGA. The DNA of the CDR3 is TGTGCCAGCAGCCTTACTACCAGCACTGAGCAGTTCTTC. Protein sequence: CASSLTTSTEQFF.

The CDR3 DNA reads TGTGCCAGCAGCGAAGGACAGGTACTTGCTGGGGCCAACGTCCTGACTTTC. It yields the protein CASSEGQVLAGANVLTF. The V call is TRBV7-8, the J call TRBJ2-6; 7 bases line up with TRBD1. There are 17 residues in the CDR3. The germline gives CDR1 SGHVS, CDR2 FQNEAQ. Germline trimming cut 5 bases from V and 2 bases from J; bases unmatched to any gene: 9.

J is TRBJ1-2 and V is TRBV7-2; D is undetermined. Germline CDR1 reads SGHTA; CDR2 reads FQGNSA. The V end lost 5 bases, the J end lost 0 bases, and 13 bases lay between the germline ends. The CDR3 contains 15 residues. The CDR3 here is CASSPRVSSNYGYTF. Written as DNA, the CDR3 is TGTGCCAGCAGCCCGCGGGTCAGTTCTAACTATGGCTACACCTTC.